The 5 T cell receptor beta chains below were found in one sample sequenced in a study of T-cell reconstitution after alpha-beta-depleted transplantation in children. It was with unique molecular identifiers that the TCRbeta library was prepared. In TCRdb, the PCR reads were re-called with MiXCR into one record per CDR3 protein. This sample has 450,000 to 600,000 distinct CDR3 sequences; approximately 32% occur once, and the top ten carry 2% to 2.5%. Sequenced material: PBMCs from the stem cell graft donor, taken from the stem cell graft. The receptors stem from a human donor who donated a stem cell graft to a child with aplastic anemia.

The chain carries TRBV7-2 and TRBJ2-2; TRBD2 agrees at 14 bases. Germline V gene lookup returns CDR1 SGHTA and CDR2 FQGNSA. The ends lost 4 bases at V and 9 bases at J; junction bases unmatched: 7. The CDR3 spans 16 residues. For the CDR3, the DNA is TGTGCCAGCAGCTCCTCAGGGACTAGCGGGGGTCGGGAGCTGTTTTTT. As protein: CASSSSGTSGGRELFF.

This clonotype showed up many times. The CDR3 region has the DNA TGCAGCGTTGAGGACAGGGGCCTCAATGGCTACACCTTC. Translation: CSVEDRGLNGYTF. The J gene is TRBJ1-2, the V gene TRBV29-1; 9 bases are shared with TRBD1. The CDR3 length is 13 residues. Germline trimming cut 3 bases from V and 6 bases from J; bases unmatched to any gene: 5. Germline V gene lookup returns CDR1 SQVTM and CDR2 ANQGSEA.

For the CDR3, the DNA is TGTGCCAGCAGCTTGACTAGGACTGTTAACAATGAGCAGTTCTTC. Translation gives CASSLTRTVNNEQFF. This chain uses TRBV6-5 with TRBJ2-1; D might be TRBD2 (6 bases). The V end was cut by 6 bases, the J end by 5 bases, with 17 bases between. The germline gives CDR1 MNHEY, CDR2 SVGAGI. The CDR3 contains 15 residues.

The CDR3 here is CASRPLVREAKETQYF. CDR3 bases: TGTGCCAGCAGACCCCTCGTCCGGGAGGCGAAAGAGACCCAGTACTTC. The chain combines TRBV6-2 or TRBV6-3 with TRBJ2-5; 7 bases match TRBD2. The V gene's germline CDR1 is MNHEY and CDR2 SVGEGT. There are 16 residues in the CDR3. J was trimmed by 3 bases and V by 6 bases; bases with no gene match: 13.

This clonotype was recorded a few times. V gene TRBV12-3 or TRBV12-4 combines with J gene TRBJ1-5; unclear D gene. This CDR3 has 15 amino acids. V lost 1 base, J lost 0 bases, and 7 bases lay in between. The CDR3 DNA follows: TGTGCCAGCAGTTTAGAGGTACATAGCAATCAGCCCCAGCATTTT. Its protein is CASSLEVHSNQPQHF.